This T cell receptor beta chain was captured in a study of cytomegalovirus exposure and HLA in healthy donors. Study summary: There were about 85 million unique TCRs (from HLA-typed donors) in an early data release.

Study conclusions and caveats: A later analysis linked a missense DCLRE1C variant to TCR beta V- and J-gene trimming. A later analysis found that most CMV-associated TCR beta chains appeared HLA-restricted. A later analysis showed TCR association rates differing by HLA locus, peaking at DRB1 and lowest at HLA-C.

In the PCR, 60 Vbeta and 13 Jbeta primers were used. Measured with immunoSEQ multiplex PCR; TCRdb has only the in-frame clones, and not every one. Here the sample spans roughly 67,000 clones, around three quarters being singletons. Germline V lookup: CDR1 LNHDA, CDR2 SQIVND (reference sequence). Between the trimmed V and J ends, which lost 5 bases and 3 bases, there was a span of 10 bases. The CDR3 has 13 amino acids. This clone was seen a few times. Its antigen is still unknown. This chain uses TRBV19 with TRBJ1-2; D gene uncertain. This TCR derives from a man aged 55 to 70 in good health and CMV-seropositive. Sequenced sample: PBMCs. The CDR3 loop reads CASSGGYDYGYTF. The CDR3 region has the DNA TGTGCCAGTAGTGGAGGGTACGACTATGGCTACACCTTC.